This T cell receptor (beta chain) emerged from a study of OX40 agonist ivuxolimab in advanced cancers. On the study more broadly: Three partial responders included one hepatocellular carcinoma patient and two cutaneous melanoma patients.

Data came from immunoSEQ multiplex PCR; TCRdb stores just in-frame clones and leaves some out. The profile shows tens of thousands of clones, roughly nine tenths of them singletons. Patients with a history of autoimmune disease or on systemic immunosuppression were excluded. The CDR3 contains 16 residues. Germline V gene lookup returns CDR1 SGHVS and CDR2 FQNEAQ. Trimming left V 2 bases short and J 0 bases short, with 11 bases between. This clonotype was sampled from an adult with an advanced solid tumor such as melanoma, head and neck, liver or kidney cancer. The source material was CD4+ or CD8+ T cells sorted from blood, sampled in a trial of the OX40 agonist ivuxolimab. The V and J genes are TRBV7-8 and TRBJ2-1, with a weak D call TRBD2 (6 bases). The CDR3: CASSLFRGISYNEQFF. As DNA, the CDR3 is TGTGCCAGCAGCTTATTTCGGGGGATCTCCTACAATGAGCAGTTCTTC.